A selection of T cell receptor beta chains follows, all from one sample in a study of T-cell reconstitution after alpha-beta-depleted transplantation in children. Using its own MiXCR run on the PCR reads, TCRdb lists one record per CDR3 protein. The sample holds 400,000 to 450,000 distinct CDR3 sequences, approximately 42% seen once. Material: PBMCs, obtained before TCRalphabeta/CD19-depleted stem cell transplant. The receptors were gathered from a girl aged 2 to 10 with aplastic anemia, due to receive a stem cell transplant. Both conserved end residues are part of each CDR3. D genes are given only for firm matches. A clone size is listed for some rows: how often the clone was seen (once, few, many), or a class if it is expanded.

v_gene	abundance	j_gene	d_gene	CDR3nt	CDR3aa
TRBV5-1	-	TRBJ2-7	TRBD2	TGCGCCAGCAGCTTTTTCCCCCGGGGTAGCGGGAGTCCCCGCGTGAGATACGAGCAGTACTTC	CASSFFPRGSGSPRVRYEQYF
TRBV7-6	-	TRBJ2-5	TRBD2	TGTGCCAGCAGCTTAGAGGCAGCGGGGGGGCGTGGAGAGACCCAGTACTTC	CASSLEAAGGRGETQYF
TRBV10-2	-	TRBJ2-7	-	TGCGCCAGCAGTGCAGAGCGGAGCTACGAGCAGTACTTC	CASSAERSYEQYF
TRBV11-2	once	TRBJ2-1	TRBD2	TGTGCCAGCAGCGGACTAGCGGATGCCAAGAGGGGCTCCTACAATGAGCAGTTCTTC	CASSGLADAKRGSYNEQFF
TRBV7-9	many	TRBJ1-1	-	TGTGCCAGCAGCTTAGCGCAGGGGAACACTGAAGCTTTCTTT	CASSLAQGNTEAFF
TRBV28	-	TRBJ2-7	-	TGTGCCAGCAGTTACGGGAATTACGAGCAGTACTTC	CASSYGNYEQYF
TRBV7-3	-	TRBJ2-3	-	TGTGCCAGCAGCTCCCAGCCTGGCAGCCCAGATACGCAGTATTTT	CASSSQPGSPDTQYF
TRBV3-1	-	TRBJ1-1	-	TGTGCCAGCAGCTCCCCGGGGGGACGATATGAAGCTTTCTTT	CASSSPGGRYEAFF
TRBV15	-	TRBJ2-3	-	TGTGCCACCAGCAGAGAGAAGCGGGCCGGAATAACTAGCACAGATACGCAGTATTTT	CATSREKRAGITSTDTQYF
TRBV20-1	many	TRBJ2-7	TRBD2	TGCAGTGCTAGGACTAGCGGGAGTAGCTGGGCCTACGAGCAGTACTTC	CSARTSGSSWAYEQYF
TRBV20-1	many	TRBJ2-2	-	TGCAGTGCTGTACGACTGGGCGGGGAGCTGTTTTTT	CSAVRLGGELFF